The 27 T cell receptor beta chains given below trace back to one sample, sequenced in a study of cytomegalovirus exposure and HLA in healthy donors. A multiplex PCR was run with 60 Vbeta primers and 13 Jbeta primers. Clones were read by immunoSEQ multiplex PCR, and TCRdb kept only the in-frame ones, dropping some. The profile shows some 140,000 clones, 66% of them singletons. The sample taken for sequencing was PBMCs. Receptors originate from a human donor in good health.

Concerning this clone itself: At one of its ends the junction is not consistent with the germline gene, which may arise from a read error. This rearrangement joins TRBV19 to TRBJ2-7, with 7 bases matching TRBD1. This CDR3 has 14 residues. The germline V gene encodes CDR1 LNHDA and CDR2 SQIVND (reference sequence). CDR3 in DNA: TGTGCCAGCAGTACAGGGGCAGAGTCCTACGAGCAGTACTTC. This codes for CASSTGAESYEQYF.

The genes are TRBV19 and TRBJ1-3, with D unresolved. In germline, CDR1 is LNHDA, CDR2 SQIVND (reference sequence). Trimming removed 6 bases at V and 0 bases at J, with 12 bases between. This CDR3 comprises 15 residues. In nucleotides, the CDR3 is TGTGCCAGTAGCGACTGGCAAGACTCTGGAAACACCATATATTTT. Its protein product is CASSDWQDSGNTIYF. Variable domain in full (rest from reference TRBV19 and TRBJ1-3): DGGITQSPKYLFRKEGQNVTLSCEQNLNHDAMYWYRQDPGQGLRLIYYSQIVNDFQKGDIAEGYSVSREKKESFPLTVTSAQKNPTAFYLCASSDWQDSGNTIYFGEGSWLTVV.

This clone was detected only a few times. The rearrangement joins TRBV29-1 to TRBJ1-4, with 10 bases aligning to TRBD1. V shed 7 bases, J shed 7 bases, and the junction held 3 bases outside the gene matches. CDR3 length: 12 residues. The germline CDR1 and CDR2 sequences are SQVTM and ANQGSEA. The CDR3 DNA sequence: TGCAGCGCCCGGACAGGGGGTGAAAAACTGTTTTTT. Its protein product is CSARTGGEKLFF.

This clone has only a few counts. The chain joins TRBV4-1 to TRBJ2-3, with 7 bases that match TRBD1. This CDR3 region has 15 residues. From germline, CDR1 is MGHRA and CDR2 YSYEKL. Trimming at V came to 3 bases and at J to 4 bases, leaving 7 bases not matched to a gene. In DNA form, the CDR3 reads TGCGCCAGCAGCCAGCCAACAGGGGCGGCAGATACGCAGTATTTT. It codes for CASSQPTGAADTQYF.

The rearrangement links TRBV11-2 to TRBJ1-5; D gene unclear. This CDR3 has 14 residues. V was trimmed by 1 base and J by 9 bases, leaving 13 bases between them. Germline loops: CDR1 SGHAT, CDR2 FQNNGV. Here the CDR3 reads CASSLVVGGGPQHF. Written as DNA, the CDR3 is TGTGCCAGCAGCTTAGTAGTGGGAGGAGGGCCCCAGCATTTT. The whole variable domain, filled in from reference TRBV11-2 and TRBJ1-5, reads EAGVAQSPRYKIIEKRQSVAFWCNPISGHATLYWYQQILGQGPKLLIQFQNNGVVDDSQLPKDRFSAERLKGVDSTLKIQPAKLEDSAVYLCASSLVVGGGPQHFGDGTRLSIL.

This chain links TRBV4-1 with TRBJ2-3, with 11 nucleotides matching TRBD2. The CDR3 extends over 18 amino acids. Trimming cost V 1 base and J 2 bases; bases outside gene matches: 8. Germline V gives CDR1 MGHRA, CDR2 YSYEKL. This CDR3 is CASSQGLGTSGYTDTQYF. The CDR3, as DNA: TGCGCCAGCAGCCAAGGCCTCGGGACTAGCGGTTACACAGATACGCAGTATTTT.

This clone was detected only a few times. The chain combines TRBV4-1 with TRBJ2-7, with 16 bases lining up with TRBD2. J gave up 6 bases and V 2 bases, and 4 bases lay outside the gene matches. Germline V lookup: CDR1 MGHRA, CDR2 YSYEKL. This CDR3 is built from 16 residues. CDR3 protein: CASSQMGLAGGVEQYF. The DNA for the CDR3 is TGCGCCAGCAGCCAAATGGGACTAGCGGGAGGGGTCGAGCAGTACTTC.

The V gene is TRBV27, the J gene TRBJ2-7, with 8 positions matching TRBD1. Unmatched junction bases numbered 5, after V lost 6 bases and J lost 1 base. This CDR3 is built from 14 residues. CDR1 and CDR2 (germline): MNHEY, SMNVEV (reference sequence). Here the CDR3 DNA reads TGTGCCAGCAGGACAGGGGTAACGTCCTACGAGCAGTACTTC. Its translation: CASRTGVTSYEQYF.

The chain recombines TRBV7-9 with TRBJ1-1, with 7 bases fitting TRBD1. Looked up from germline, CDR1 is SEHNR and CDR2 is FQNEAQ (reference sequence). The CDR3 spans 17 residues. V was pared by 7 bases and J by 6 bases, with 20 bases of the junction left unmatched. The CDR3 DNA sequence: TGTGCCAGCACCATTAACGGCTCTCGACAGGGCTTACCTGAAGCTTTCTTT. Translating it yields CASTINGSRQGLPEAFF.

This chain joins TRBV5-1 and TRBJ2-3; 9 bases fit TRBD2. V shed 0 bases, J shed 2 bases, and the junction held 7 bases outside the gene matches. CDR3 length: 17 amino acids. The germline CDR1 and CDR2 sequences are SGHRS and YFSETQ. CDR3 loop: CASSLGASGILTDTQYF. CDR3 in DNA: TGCGCCAGCAGCTTGGGGGCTAGCGGGATACTCACAGATACGCAGTATTTT.

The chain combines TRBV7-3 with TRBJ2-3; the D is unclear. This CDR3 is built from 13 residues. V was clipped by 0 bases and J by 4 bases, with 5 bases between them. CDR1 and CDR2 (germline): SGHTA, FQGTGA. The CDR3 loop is CASSLTPSDTQYF. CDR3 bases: TGTGCCAGCAGCTTAACCCCCTCAGATACGCAGTATTTT.

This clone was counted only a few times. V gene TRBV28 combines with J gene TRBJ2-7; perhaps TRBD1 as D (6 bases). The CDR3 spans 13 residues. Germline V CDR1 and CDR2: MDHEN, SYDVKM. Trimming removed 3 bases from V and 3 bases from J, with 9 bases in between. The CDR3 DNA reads TGTGCCAGCAGTTTCCCAGGGGTCTACGAGCAGTACTTC. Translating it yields CASSFPGVYEQYF.

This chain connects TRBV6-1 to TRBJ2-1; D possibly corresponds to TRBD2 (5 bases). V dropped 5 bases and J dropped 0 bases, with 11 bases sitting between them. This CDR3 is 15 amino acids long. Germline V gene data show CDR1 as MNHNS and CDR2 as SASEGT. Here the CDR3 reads CASSPSGASYNEQFF. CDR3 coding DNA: TGTGCCAGCAGTCCCAGCGGAGCCTCCTACAATGAGCAGTTCTTC.

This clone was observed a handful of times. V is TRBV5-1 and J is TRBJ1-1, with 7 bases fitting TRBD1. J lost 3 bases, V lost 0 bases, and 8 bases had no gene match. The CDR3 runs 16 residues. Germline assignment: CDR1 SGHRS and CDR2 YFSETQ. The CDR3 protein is CASSLGQGSRDTEAFF. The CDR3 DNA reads TGCGCCAGCAGCTTGGGACAGGGAAGTCGCGACACTGAAGCTTTCTTT.

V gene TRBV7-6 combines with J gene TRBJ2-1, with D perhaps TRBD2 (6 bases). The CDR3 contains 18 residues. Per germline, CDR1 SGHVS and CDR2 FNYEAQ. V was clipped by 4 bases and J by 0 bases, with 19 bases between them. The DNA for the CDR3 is TGTGCCAGCAGCTGGGGTGACAGACCTAGCGACTCCTACAATGAGCAGTTCTTC. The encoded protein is CASSWGDRPSDSYNEQFF.

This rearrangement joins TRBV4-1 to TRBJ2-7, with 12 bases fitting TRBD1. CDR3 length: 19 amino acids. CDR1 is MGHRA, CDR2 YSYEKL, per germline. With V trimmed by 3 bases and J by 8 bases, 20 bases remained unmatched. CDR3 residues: CASSHQTNRPGQGAIQQYF. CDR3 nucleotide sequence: TGCGCCAGCAGCCACCAGACAAACAGACCGGGACAGGGGGCAATCCAGCAGTACTTC.

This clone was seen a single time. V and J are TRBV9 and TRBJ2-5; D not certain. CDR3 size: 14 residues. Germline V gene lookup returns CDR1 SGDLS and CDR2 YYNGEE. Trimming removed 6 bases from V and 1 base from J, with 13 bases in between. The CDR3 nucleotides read TGTGCCAGCACCCGTGGGCAGAGCCAAGAGACCCAGTACTTC. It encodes CASTRGQSQETQYF.

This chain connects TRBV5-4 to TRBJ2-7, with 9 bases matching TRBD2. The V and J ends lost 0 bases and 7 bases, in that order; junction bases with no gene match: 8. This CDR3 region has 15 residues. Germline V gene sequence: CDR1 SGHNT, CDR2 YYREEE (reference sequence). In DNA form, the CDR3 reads TGTGCCAGCAGCTTGGGGGTTCTAGCGGGAACAGAGCAGTACTTC. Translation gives CASSLGVLAGTEQYF.

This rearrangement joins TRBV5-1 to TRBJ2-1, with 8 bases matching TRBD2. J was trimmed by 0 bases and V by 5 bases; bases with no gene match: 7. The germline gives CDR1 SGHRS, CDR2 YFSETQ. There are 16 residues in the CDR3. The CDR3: CASRRQAGDSYNEQFF. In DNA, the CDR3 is TGCGCCAGCAGGAGGCAAGCGGGAGACTCCTACAATGAGCAGTTCTTC.

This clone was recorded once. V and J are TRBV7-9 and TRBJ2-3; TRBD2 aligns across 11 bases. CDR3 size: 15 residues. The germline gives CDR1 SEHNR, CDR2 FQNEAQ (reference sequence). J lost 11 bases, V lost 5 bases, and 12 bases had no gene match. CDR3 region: CASSPKITTSGMQYF. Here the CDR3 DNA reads TGTGCCAGCAGCCCCAAGATAACGACTAGCGGGATGCAGTATTTT.

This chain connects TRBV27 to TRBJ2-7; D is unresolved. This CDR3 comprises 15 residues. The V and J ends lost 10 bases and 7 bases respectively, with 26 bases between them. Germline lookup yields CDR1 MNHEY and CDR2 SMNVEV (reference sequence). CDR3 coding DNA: TGTGCCAACATCACCCCGAACAAACGCTTGAGGGAGCAGTACTTC. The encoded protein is CANITPNKRLREQYF.

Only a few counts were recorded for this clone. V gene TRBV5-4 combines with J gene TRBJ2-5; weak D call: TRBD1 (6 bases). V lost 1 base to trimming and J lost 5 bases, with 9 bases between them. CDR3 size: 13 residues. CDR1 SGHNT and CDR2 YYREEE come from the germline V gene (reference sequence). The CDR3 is CASSLRQGETQYF. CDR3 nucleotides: TGTGCCAGCAGCTTGCGTCAGGGGGAGACCCAGTACTTC. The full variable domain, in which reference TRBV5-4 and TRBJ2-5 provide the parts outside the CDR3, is ETGVTQSPTHLIKTRGQQVTLRCSSQSGHNTVSWYQQALGQGPQFIFQYYREEENGRGNFPPRFSGLQFPNYSSELNVNALELDDSALYLCASSLRQGETQYFGPGTRLLVL.

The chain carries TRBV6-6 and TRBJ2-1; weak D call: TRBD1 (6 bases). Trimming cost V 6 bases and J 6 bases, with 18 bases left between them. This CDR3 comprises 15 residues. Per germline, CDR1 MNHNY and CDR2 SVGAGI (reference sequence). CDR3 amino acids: CASRPTRGAGNEQFF. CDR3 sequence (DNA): TGTGCCAGCAGGCCCACCAGGGGCGCAGGCAATGAGCAGTTCTTC.

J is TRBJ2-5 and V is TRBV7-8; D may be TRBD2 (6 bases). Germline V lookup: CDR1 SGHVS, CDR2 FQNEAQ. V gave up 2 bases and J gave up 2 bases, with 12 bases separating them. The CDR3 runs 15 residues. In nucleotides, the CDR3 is TGTGCCAGCAGCTTAATGCTAGCGCTACAAGAGACCCAGTACTTC. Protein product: CASSLMLALQETQYF.

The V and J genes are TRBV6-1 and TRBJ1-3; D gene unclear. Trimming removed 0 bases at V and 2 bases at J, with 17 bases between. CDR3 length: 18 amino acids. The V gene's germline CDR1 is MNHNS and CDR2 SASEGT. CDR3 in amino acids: CASSEAKRLLRPGNTIYF. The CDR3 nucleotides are TGTGCCAGCAGTGAAGCAAAGAGACTCTTGCGGCCTGGAAACACCATATATTTT.

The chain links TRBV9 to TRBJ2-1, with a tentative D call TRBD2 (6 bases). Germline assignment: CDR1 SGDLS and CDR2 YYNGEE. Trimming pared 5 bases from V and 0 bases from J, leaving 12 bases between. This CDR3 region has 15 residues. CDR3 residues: CASSLAANSYNEQFF. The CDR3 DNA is TGTGCCAGCAGTTTAGCGGCGAACTCCTACAATGAGCAGTTCTTC.

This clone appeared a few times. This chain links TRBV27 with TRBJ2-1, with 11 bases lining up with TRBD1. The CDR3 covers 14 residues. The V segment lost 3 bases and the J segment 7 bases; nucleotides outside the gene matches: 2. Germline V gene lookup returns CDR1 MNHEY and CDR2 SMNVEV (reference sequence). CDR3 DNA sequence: TGTGCCAGCAGTTTGGGGACAGGGGGTAATGAGCAGTTCTTC. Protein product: CASSLGTGGNEQFF.